The TCR beta chain under discussion was sequenced for a study of T-cell memory formation after mild COVID-19 (dated by TCRdb to about 2021). For the study in its entirety: TCR sequence clusters from the two donors were largely donor specific. In two donors, T-cell clones that expanded and contracted after mild COVID-19 were tracked by sequencing TCRalpha and TCRbeta repertoires over time. The cohort was made up of two young adult volunteers, one female and one male, who were previously healthy.

Ficoll-Paque density gradient centrifugation was the method used to isolate PBMCs. With respect to this clonotype: Its antigen specificity is not known. No much larger clone exists at a distance of one base, and base qualities are not known.

The junction shows trimming of 4 bases on V and 2 bases on J, plus 9 bases between the germline ends. The CDR3 runs 13 residues from the cysteine to the phenylalanine. The retained sequence is limited to the CDR3, 39 bases, with the frame set at the first base. The germline V gene (reference sequence) provides CDR1 GTSNPN and CDR2 SVGIG. Sequencing was carried out with an Illumina NovaSeq 6000. TCRalpha and TCRbeta cDNA libraries were constructed by 5'RACE with constant-segment primers, with sample barcodes and unique molecular identifiers being introduced. Trizol reagent was used to extract RNA from every sample. Amplification of the libraries took two PCR steps, and the second step added a second sample barcode plus Illumina TruSeq adapters. Sequencing of the libraries was done on an Illumina NovaSeq, producing 2 x 150 bp paired-end reads. For the original study's pipeline: With migec v1.2.7, reads were demultiplexed and then collapsed into UMI-guided consensus sequences. Using mixcr v2.1.11, UMI consensuses were aligned to TRA and TRB V and J templates and then assembled into clonotypes. Expanded or contracted clonotypes were those called significant by both edgeR and NoisET, with noise models trained on biological replicates. For edgeR calls, the cutoffs were a false discovery rate-adjusted p below 0.01 and a log2 fold-change threshold of 1. PCA with hierarchical clustering of max-normalized trajectories of the 1000 most abundant clonotypes was used as exploratory dynamics analysis. The CD4 or CD8 phenotype of responding clones was assigned using the separately sequenced CD4+ and CD8+ repertoires. Using fastp at Q25 and MiXCR, TCRdb reprocessed the public reads and kept productive beta chains. Merged by CDR3 protein, the rows form single entries marked with the most common genes and DNA. Clone size and V and J calls follow TCRdb, not the original study. This sample lists hundreds of thousands of distinct CDR3 sequences; around a fifth were detected once. Roughly 23% of the sample is in the top ten clones.

Broader findings and caveats from the paper: Some responding clones were detected in pre-infection memory, suggesting pre-existing cross-reactive memory T cells joined the SARS-CoV-2 response. The study covered only a couple of mild cases, and larger cohorts including severe cases with pre-infection samples were considered necessary. Balanced CD4/CD8 phenotypes were observed for clones contracting from day 15 to 85, whereas a bias towards CD4+ was observed for a second wave of clones expanding from day 15 to 37. Contracting CD4+ clones were located mainly in the CM and EM memory subsets, whereas CD8+ clones were found to be enriched in EMRA. SARS-CoV-2 specificity was not confirmed for the second-wave clones peaking on day 37.

The source is a man aged 18 to 30 who had mild COVID-19 (a few samples of this study predate the infection). The sample titles of this study are shuffled in the database, so cell type and time point are left out; the donor was told from shared clones. Source material: PBMCs or a T cell subset sorted from them (not recorded which). This sequence uses TRBV30 and TRBJ1-3; the D segment could be TRBD1, given 5 matching bases. The sequenced DNA is TGTGCCTGGACTCCGGGGGCTGGAAACACCATATATTTT. Translated, it reads CAWTPGAGNTIYF.